This TCR beta chain emerged from a study of T cells in Graves' hyperthyroidism and ophthalmopathy. Hyperthyroidism had been newly diagnosed in patients aged 18 to 65, and its duration was under 2 months. V was clipped by 1 base and J by 4 bases, with 17 bases between them. The germline V gene encodes CDR1 SGHTA and CDR2 FQGNSA. The CDR3 runs to 16 residues. Ten or more counts support this clonotype. Its antigen is as yet unknown. Researchers took RNA transcripts and amplified the TCR beta CDR3 regions from them. Carried out on the TCR CDR3, a first-round RT-PCR used the HTBI primer set. TCRdb reprocessed the multiplex PCR reads via MiXCR and lists one record per CDR3 protein. The sample yields around 450,000 distinct CDR3 sequences, roughly 13% seen once. The study's findings and limits: Most clonotypes expanded in the thyroid (above 0.001) were also present in blood.

This chain uses TRBV7-2 with TRBJ2-7; D might be TRBD1 (6 bases). The TCR sequence derives from a woman under 30 with Graves' hyperthyroidism. Sequences were obtained from blood. In nucleotides, the CDR3 is TGTGCCAGCAGCTTAGTAAACAGGGCCCCCCCTTACGAGCAGTACTTC. Its protein product is CASSLVNRAPPYEQYF.